The rows below give T cell receptor beta chains drawn from one sample of a study of blood T cell repertoires in COVID-19. Measured with immunoSEQ multiplex PCR; TCRdb has only the in-frame clones, and not every one. This table has about 430,000 clones, 80% to 90% appearing once. Sequenced sample: peripheral blood. These receptor sequences come from a man aged 18 to 35 with COVID-19, enrolled during active disease. CDR3s include the opening cysteine and the closing phenylalanine or tryptophan. D genes are given only for firm matches. Size is omitted from some rows. Given values are once, few, many or a class for expanded clones.

TRBD2	TRBV6-6	once	TRBJ2-7	TGTGCCAGCAGTTACCAGGGACTAGCGGGCCACGAGCAGTACTTC	CASSYQGLAGHEQYF
.	TRBV30	once	TRBJ1-6	TGTGCCTGGACCCTAGACTTGAGATCCCTCCACTTT	CAWTLDLRSLHF
.	TRBV30	.	TRBJ1-5	TGTGCCTGTACCCCGAGGGGGAGCAATCAGCCCCAGCATTTT	CACTPRGSNQPQHF
.	TRBV3-1/TRBV3-2	.	TRBJ1-2	TGTGCCAGCAGCCAATTAAGCCTTTCCGGGGAGCATGGCTACACCTTC	CASSQLSLSGEHGYTF
.	TRBV6-1	.	TRBJ1-2	TGTGCCAGCAGTGACAGGGGAATCCAAGGCTACACCTTC	CASSDRGIQGYTF
.	TRBV23-1	.	TRBJ2-6	TGCGCCAGCAGGCCTGACATGAGAACCGGCTCTGGGGCCAACGTCCTGACTTTC	CASRPDMRTGSGANVLTF
.	TRBV29-1	.	TRBJ2-7	TGCAGCGTTGATTCTGGGGCCCACGAGCAGTACTTC	CSVDSGAHEQYF
.	TRBV6-5	.	TRBJ2-2	TGTGCCAGCAGATCTAGCGTCGCCGGGGAGCTGTTTTTT	CASRSSVAGELFF
.	TRBV25-1	.	TRBJ2-3	TGTGCCAGCAGCCGACAACACCCGGGGGATACGCAGTATTTT	CASSRQHPGDTQYF
TRBD1	TRBV5-1	.	TRBJ2-1	TGCGCCAGCAGCTTAAACGTAGGGACAGGGGGCGAGAATGAGCAGTTCTTC	CASSLNVGTGGENEQFF
.	TRBV19	.	TRBJ1-1	TGTGCCAGTAAATGGACAGTGAACACTGAAGCTTTCTTT	CASKWTVNTEAFF
.	TRBV12-3/TRBV12-4	.	TRBJ1-4	TGTGCCAGCAGTCGTACGAGGGAGGCAAAACTGTTTTTT	CASSRTREAKLFF
.	TRBV7-9	.	TRBJ2-5	TGTGCCAGCAGCTTAGATTATGGCCCAGAGACCCAGTACTTC	CASSLDYGPETQYF
.	TRBV11-3	.	TRBJ2-3	TGTGCCAGCAGCTTGTCACTACGCCAAGATACGCAGTATTTT	CASSLSLRQDTQYF
.	TRBV3-1/TRBV3-2	.	TRBJ2-6	TGTGCCAGCAGCATCCTAGGGGCCAACGTCCTGACTTTC	CASSILGANVLTF
.	TRBV27	.	TRBJ2-3	TGTGCCAGCAGTTTATCTGTCGGGAGCACAGATACGCAGTATTTT	CASSLSVGSTDTQYF
.	TRBV27	.	TRBJ2-7	TGTGCCAGCAGTGCCGACGGGTACTCCTACGAGCAGTACTTC	CASSADGYSYEQYF
.	TRBV3-1/TRBV3-2	.	TRBJ1-1	TGTGCCAGCAGCCCGGGGAGGAACACTGAAGCTTTCTTT	CASSPGRNTEAFF
.	TRBV27	once	TRBJ2-3	TGTGCCAGCTCACTGCTCTCCACAGATACGCAGTATTTT	CASSLLSTDTQYF
TRBD2	TRBV11-3	.	TRBJ2-1	TGTGCCAGCAGCCGTTCTAGCGGGACCAACAATGAGCAGTTCTTC	CASSRSSGTNNEQFF
.	TRBV12-3/TRBV12-4	.	TRBJ2-7	TGTGCCAGCAGTATATCGGGGGACTACGAGCAGTACTTC	CASSISGDYEQYF
TRBD2	TRBV5-4	.	TRBJ2-1	TGTGCCAGCAGCTTCCGAGCGGGAGGAGATGAGCAGTTCTTC	CASSFRAGGDEQFF
TRBD2	TRBV7-9	.	TRBJ2-3	TGTGCCAGCAGTCTAGCGGGAGGGAGGACAGATACGCAGTATTTT	CASSLAGGRTDTQYF
.	TRBV7-2	.	TRBJ2-1	TGTGCCAGCAGCCTCTCCTTGACTAGACACAATGAGCAGTTCTTC	CASSLSLTRHNEQFF
TRBD1	TRBV5-1	.	TRBJ2-3	TGCGCCAGCAGAAGGGACAGTAGGGCAGATACGCAGTATTTT	CASRRDSRADTQYF
.	TRBV3-1/TRBV3-2	.	TRBJ2-1	TGTGCCAGCAGCCAAGTACTCACGTACAATGAGCAGTTCTTC	CASSQVLTYNEQFF
.	TRBV5-4	.	TRBJ1-6	TGTGCCAGCAGCCGGGGGGTCGACAATTCACCCCTCCACTTT	CASSRGVDNSPLHF
.	TRBV24-1	.	TRBJ2-5	TGTGCCACCAGTGATCCTCGTGGGGCCGGGGAGACCCAGTACTTC	CATSDPRGAGETQYF
TRBD2	TRBV9	once	TRBJ2-1	TGTGCCAGCAGCCCCCGCCAAGGCTTACTAGCGCAGGGTGGAAATGAGCAGTTCTTC	CASSPRQGLLAQGGNEQFF
TRBD1	TRBV10-2	.	TRBJ1-5	TGCGCCAGCAGCGGACAGGGCACTAATCAGCCCCAGCATTTT	CASSGQGTNQPQHF
.	TRBV2	once	TRBJ1-3	TGTGCCAGCAGTGAAGAGGGGGGGAGCTCTGGAAACACCATATATTTT	CASSEEGGSSGNTIYF
.	TRBV19	.	TRBJ1-3	TGTGCCAGTAGCAACAGGGTCACTTCGGCAGGAAACACCATATATTTT	CASSNRVTSAGNTIYF
.	TRBV9	.	TRBJ1-2	TGTGCCAGCAGCGTAGGGGAGGGGCGACAAGGCTACACCTTC	CASSVGEGRQGYTF
.	TRBV24-1	.	TRBJ2-5	TGTGCCACCAGTGAACCCGCTGACAAACGGGAGACCCAGTACTTC	CATSEPADKRETQYF
.	TRBV12-3/TRBV12-4	.	TRBJ2-6	TGTGCCAGCCAATTCTCTGGGGCCAACGTCCTGACTTTC	CASQFSGANVLTF
TRBD1	TRBV30	.	TRBJ1-5	TGTGCCTGGAGTGTACAGGACAGGGATAGCAATCAGCCCCAGCATTTT	CAWSVQDRDSNQPQHF
TRBD1	TRBV23-1	.	TRBJ1-3	TGCGCCAGCAGTCCACCCGGACAGGTCTACTCTGGAAACACCATATATTTT	CASSPPGQVYSGNTIYF
TRBD2	TRBV7-2	.	TRBJ2-7	TGTGCCAGCAGCTTAGAGAGAGCGGGAGTCTACGAGCAGTACTTC	CASSLERAGVYEQYF
.	TRBV5-1	.	TRBJ2-1	TGCGCCAGCAGCTTGGCGTGGGGGCAGGGTGAGCAGTTCTTC	CASSLAWGQGEQFF
.	TRBV2	.	TRBJ2-2	TGTGCCAGCAGACCGACAGATTACACCGGGGAGCTGTTTTTT	CASRPTDYTGELFF
TRBD2	TRBV6-5	.	TRBJ2-7	TGTGCCAGCAGTACCTCTAGCGGGAGCGGATACGAGCAGTACTTC	CASSTSSGSGYEQYF
.	TRBV24-1	.	TRBJ2-5	TGTGCCACCAGTGACCCTCTATCATCCCAGTACTTC	CATSDPLSSQYF
TRBD1	TRBV5-1	.	TRBJ1-1	TGCGCCAGCAGCTTGGAGCTTGACAGGGGGAAATTGAACACTGAAGCTTTCTTT	CASSLELDRGKLNTEAFF
.	TRBV5-1	.	TRBJ2-3	TGCGCCAGCAGCTTGGCTAGCGGCACAGATACGCAGTATTTT	CASSLASGTDTQYF
TRBD1	TRBV10-1	.	TRBJ1-1	TGCGCCAGCAGTCAGGGGACAGGGGTTATGAAGACTGAAGCTTTCTTT	CASSQGTGVMKTEAFF
.	TRBV29-1	.	TRBJ2-1	TGCAGCGTTGACCTTGTCCCCAATGAGCAGTTCTTC	CSVDLVPNEQFF
.	TRBV12-3/TRBV12-4	.	TRBJ2-3	TGTGCCAGCTATAACACAGATACGCAGTATTTT	CASYNTDTQYF
TRBD1	TRBV6-5	few	TRBJ1-1	TGTGCCAGCAGTTACTCGGGGACAGCGGACACTGAAGCTTTCTTT	CASSYSGTADTEAFF
.	TRBV21-1	.	TRBJ2-1	TGTGCCAGCAGCAAAGATAGCGGGGGGGCGGATGAGCAGTTCTTC	CASSKDSGGADEQFF
.	TRBV29-1	.	TRBJ2-2	TGCAGCGTTGAACCCGGGAACACCGGGGAGCTGTTTTTT	CSVEPGNTGELFF
.	TRBV25-1	.	TRBJ2-5	TGTGCCAGCAGTGAAGCGCAAGGGGCGGATAAAGAGACCCAGTACTTC	CASSEAQGADKETQYF
.	TRBV5-1	.	TRBJ1-6	TGCGCCAGCAGCTTGGCCGAGGGGAGGACGGCACCCCTCCACTTT	CASSLAEGRTAPLHF
.	TRBV7-8	.	TRBJ2-7	TGTGCCAGCAGCTGGCAGGGGTCTGGCGAGCAGTACTTC	CASSWQGSGEQYF
.	TRBV7-8	.	TRBJ2-5	TGTGCCAGCAGCTTAGTCATTTTGTGGGGGGGCCCCGATGAGACCCAGTACTTC	CASSLVILWGGPDETQYF
.	TRBV5-3	.	TRBJ1-1	TGTGCCAGAAGCTTGGCAGGGTACAACACTGAAGCTTTCTTT	CARSLAGYNTEAFF
.	TRBV7-6	.	TRBJ1-2	TGTGCCAGCAGCTTAGGGGCAGAGAAGAACTATGGCTACACCTTC	CASSLGAEKNYGYTF
TRBD1	TRBV7-6	.	TRBJ1-1	TGTGCCAGCAGCTCGCCTTCAGGACAGGGGGCTAACACTGAAGCTTTCTTT	CASSSPSGQGANTEAFF
TRBD2	TRBV5-1	.	TRBJ2-7	TGCGCCAGCAGCTTGGGAGGGACTAGCGAGGTCTACGAGCAGTACTTC	CASSLGGTSEVYEQYF
.	TRBV11-2	.	TRBJ1-3	TGTGCCAGCAGCTCCCAGGGTCTCTCTGGAAACACCATATATTTT	CASSSQGLSGNTIYF
.	TRBV3-1/TRBV3-2	.	TRBJ2-3	TGTGCCAGCAGCCCACCCGGAGTAGATACGCAGTATTTT	CASSPPGVDTQYF